This T cell receptor (beta chain) emerged from a study of cytotoxic CD8 clonotypes in ibrutinib-treated CLL. Overall study results and limits: Baseline values of clonality outstripped age-matched healthy donors and followed circulating CD8+ T-cell counts. Clonality showed a rise at ibrutinib response that reversed toward baseline at progression. On treatment, the uncommon public clonotypes contracted or remained stable.

As concerns this clone: Antigen: not known.

Only in-frame clones appear in the TCRdb table, and some are missing; sequencing was by immunoSEQ multiplex PCR. Of roughly 170,000 clones in the sample, 70% to 85% were seen once. In germline, CDR1 is SGHRS, CDR2 YFSETQ. CDR3 length: 17 residues. Germline trimming cut 4 bases from V and 8 bases from J; bases unmatched to any gene: 9. The clonotype originates from a human donor with chronic lymphocytic leukemia. The source material was PBMCs, sampled after 24 months of ibrutinib treatment. This chain connects TRBV5-1 to TRBJ2-2; 15 bases are a match to TRBD2. CDR3 sequence reads: CASSNGLAGGLSGELFF. In DNA form, the CDR3 reads TGCGCCAGCAGCAATGGACTAGCGGGAGGGCTGTCTGGGGAGCTGTTTTTT. The full variable domain, rest sourced from reference TRBV5-1 and TRBJ2-2, is KAGVTQTPRYLIKTRGQQVTLSCSPISGHRSVSWYQQTPGQGLQFLFEYFSETQRNKGNFPGRFSGRQFSNSRSEMNVSTLELGDSALYLCASSNGLAGGLSGELFFGEGSRLTVL.